This T cell receptor beta chain came from a study of cytomegalovirus exposure and HLA in healthy donors. Study conclusions and caveats: TCR beta sequences reportedly predicted most subjects' HLA-A and HLA-B alleles accurately. The study labeled more than 150 TCR beta chains cytomegalovirus-associated.

In regard to this clone: Its antigen is unknown.

The CDR3 extends over 14 amino acids. Looked up from germline, CDR1 is SGHTA and CDR2 is FQGNSA. Germline trimming cut 5 bases from V and 3 bases from J; bases unmatched to any gene: 3. Primers included in the PCR were 60 Vbeta and 13 Jbeta primers. Some clones are missing from TCRdb's copy, which holds only in-frame ones; the method was immunoSEQ multiplex PCR. This sample has approximately 240,000 clones; roughly 87% occur once, and the top ten carry 5% to 6.5%. The sequence derives from a woman in her thirties or forties in good health and CMV-seropositive. V and J are TRBV7-2 and TRBJ2-7; 11 bases line up with TRBD2. Material: PBMCs. The CDR3 loop reads CASSPGLAVYEQYF. DNA of the CDR3: TGTGCCAGCAGCCCGGGACTAGCGGTCTACGAGCAGTACTTC.